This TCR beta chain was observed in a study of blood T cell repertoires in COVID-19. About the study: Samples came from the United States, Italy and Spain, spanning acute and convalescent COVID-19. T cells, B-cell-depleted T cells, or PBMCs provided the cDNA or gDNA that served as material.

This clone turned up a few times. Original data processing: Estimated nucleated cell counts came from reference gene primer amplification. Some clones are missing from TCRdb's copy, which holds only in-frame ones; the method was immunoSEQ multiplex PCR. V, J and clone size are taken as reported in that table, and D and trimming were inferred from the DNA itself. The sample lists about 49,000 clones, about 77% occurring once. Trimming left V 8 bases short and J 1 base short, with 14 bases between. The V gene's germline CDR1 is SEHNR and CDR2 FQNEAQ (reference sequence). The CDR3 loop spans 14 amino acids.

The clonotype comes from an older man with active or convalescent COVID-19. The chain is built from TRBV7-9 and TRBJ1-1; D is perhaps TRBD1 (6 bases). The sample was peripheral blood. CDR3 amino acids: CASQVTGRNTEAFF. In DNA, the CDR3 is TGTGCCAGCCAAGTGACAGGAAGGAACACTGAAGCTTTCTTT.